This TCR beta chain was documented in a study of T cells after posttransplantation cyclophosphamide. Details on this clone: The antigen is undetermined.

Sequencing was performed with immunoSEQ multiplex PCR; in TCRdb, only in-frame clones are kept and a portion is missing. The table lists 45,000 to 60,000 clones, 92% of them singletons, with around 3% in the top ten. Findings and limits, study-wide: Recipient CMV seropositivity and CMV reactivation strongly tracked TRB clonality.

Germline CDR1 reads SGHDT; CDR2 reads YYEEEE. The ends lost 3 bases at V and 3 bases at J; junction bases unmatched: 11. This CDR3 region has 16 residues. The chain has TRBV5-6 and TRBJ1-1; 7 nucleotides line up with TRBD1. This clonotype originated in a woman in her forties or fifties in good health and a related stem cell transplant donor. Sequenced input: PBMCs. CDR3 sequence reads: CASSSLGQDGYTEAFF. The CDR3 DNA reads TGTGCCAGCAGCTCACTTGGACAGGACGGGTACACTGAAGCTTTCTTT.